This TCR beta chain emerged from a study of T cells in Graves' hyperthyroidism and ophthalmopathy. Study-level information: The blood sample was taken at first diagnosis, before treatment began.

This clonotype was counted ten times or more. This CDR3 region has 13 residues. Germline V gives CDR1 SNHLY, CDR2 FYNNEI. The V segment lost 4 bases and the J segment 5 bases; nucleotides outside the gene matches: 3. The definition of stable Graves' hyperthyroidism was no ophthalmopathy progression within 18 months. TCR beta CDR3 regions were amplified from RNA. HTBI primers drove first-round RT-PCR of the TCR CDR3. Each CDR3 protein is one row after TCRdb ran MiXCR on the multiplex PCR reads. The sample contains about 110,000 distinct CDR3 sequences, 15% to 20% of which appear only once. The chain joins TRBV2 to TRBJ1-2, with TRBD1 identical over 8 bases. Material for sequencing was blood. The TCR comes from a woman aged 50 to 60 with Graves' hyperthyroidism. The CDR3 protein is CASSADRAYGYTF. DNA of the CDR3: TGTGCCAGCAGTGCGGACAGGGCGTATGGCTACACCTTC.